Below, 9 T cell receptor beta chains from the same sample are listed, as sequenced in a study of blood T cell repertoires in COVID-19. Here immunoSEQ multiplex PCR was the method, and the copy in TCRdb shows in-frame clones only, minus some. Of about 93,000 clones in the sample, 90% were seen once. Sequencing used peripheral blood. Receptor source: a human donor with active COVID-19. The donor label of this sample is uncertain.

This clone was recorded a few times. The V and J genes are TRBV2 and TRBJ2-5, with TRBD2 matching over 11 bases. Germline V gives CDR1 SNHLY, CDR2 FYNNEI. The ends lost 9 bases at V and 3 bases at J; junction bases unmatched: 3. This CDR3 comprises 13 residues. The CDR3 is CASGTSGKETQYF. The CDR3 DNA follows: TGTGCCAGTGGGACTAGCGGTAAAGAGACCCAGTACTTC.

This clone was counted once. The V and J genes are TRBV19 and TRBJ2-2; 11 nucleotides align to TRBD2. Germline lookup yields CDR1 LNHDA and CDR2 SQIVND (reference sequence). The CDR3 has 16 amino acids. The V segment lost 4 bases and the J segment 7 bases; nucleotides outside the gene matches: 8. This chain's CDR3 is CASSKLAGGPGGELFF. CDR3 DNA sequence: TGTGCCAGTAGTAAATTAGCGGGGGGGCCCGGCGGGGAGCTGTTTTTT.

The genes are TRBV29-1 and TRBJ1-2, with D possibly being TRBD1 (6 bases). CDR1 is SQVTM, CDR2 ANQGSEA, per germline. CDR3 length equals 13 residues. V was trimmed by 4 bases and J by 7 bases, leaving 16 bases between them. The CDR3: CSVGPQGSSGYTF. The CDR3 DNA sequence: TGCAGCGTTGGTCCCCAGGGGTCCAGTGGCTACACCTTC.

CDR3 sequence: CASRPGTNRGYGYTF. As DNA, the CDR3 is TGCGCCAGCAGACCTGGGACAAACCGGGGATATGGCTACACCTTC. The chain links TRBV5-1 to TRBJ1-2; D might be TRBD1 (6 bases). CDR1 and CDR2 from the germline V gene are SGHRS and YFSETQ. The V and J ends lost 5 bases and 5 bases respectively, with 19 bases between them. This CDR3 is 15 amino acids long.

This chain joins TRBV19 and TRBJ2-1, with 15 bases aligning to TRBD2. CDR3 length: 19 amino acids. CDR1 is LNHDA, CDR2 SQIVND, per germline (reference sequence). V was clipped by 7 bases and J by 0 bases; unmatched bases: 10. CDR3 nucleotides: TGTGCCAGTACCCCGGGACTAGCGGGGGGTTGGAGCTCCTACAATGAGCAGTTCTTC. Amino acid sequence: CASTPGLAGGWSSYNEQFF.

Here the CDR3 reads CASSDYRLGGRGDTQYF. The CDR3 nucleotides are TGTGCCAGCAGTGATTATCGGCTCGGAGGACGTGGGGATACGCAGTATTTT. This chain joins TRBV28 and TRBJ2-3, with D perhaps matching TRBD2 (5 bases). Trimming cost V 5 bases and J 6 bases, with 24 bases left between them. This CDR3 is built from 17 residues. The germline gives CDR1 MDHEN, CDR2 SYDVKM.

The J gene is TRBJ1-1, the V gene TRBV7-9; D is unresolved. In germline, CDR1 is SEHNR, CDR2 FQNEAQ (reference sequence). V lost 1 base and J 8 bases, leaving 11 bases between the germline ends. CDR3 length: 13 amino acids. CDR3 sequence (DNA): TGTGCCAGCAGCTTAGATGCCAGAGGAGAAGCTTTCTTT. Translating gives CASSLDARGEAFF.

In its sample, this clone was seen once. The chain employs TRBV18 and TRBJ1-1; tentatively, D is TRBD1 (6 bases). Deletions cut 3 bases from V and 1 base from J, with 12 bases between. Germline assignment: CDR1 KGHSH and CDR2 LQKENI. This CDR3 contains 15 residues. This chain's CDR3 is CASSPFLQGNTEAFF. CDR3 DNA: TGTGCCAGCTCACCTTTCTTACAGGGGAACACTGAAGCTTTCTTT.

The chain combines TRBV11-2 with TRBJ2-5; 8 nucleotides align to TRBD1. The ends lost 3 bases at V and 1 base at J; junction bases unmatched: 16. Germline V gene sequence: CDR1 SGHAT, CDR2 FQNNGV. The CDR3 has 19 amino acids. CDR3 sequence reads: CASSFFRGMTGDRQETQYF. CDR3 nucleotide sequence: TGTGCCAGCAGCTTTTTTAGGGGGATGACAGGGGACCGCCAAGAGACCCAGTACTTC.